The clone carrying this TCR beta chain was seen a single time. The record originates from a study of TIL therapy for anti-PD-1-resistant metastatic lung cancer. This was the immunoSEQ v3 assay. Assay: immunoSEQ multiplex PCR; the TCRdb copy retains only in-frame clones and omits some. The sample has fewer than 65,000 clones, approximately 75% seen once. This sample's time point: pre-treatment sample, taken before nivolumab and TIL therapy. V gave up 0 bases and J gave up 5 bases, with 20 bases separating them. Germline CDR1 reads LGHNA; CDR2 reads YSLEER. The CDR3 covers 18 residues. The sequences come from blood, collected at baseline. The rearrangement joins TRBV4-3 to TRBJ1-5; TRBD1 might be the D (5 bases). This clonotype was sampled from a person aged 25 to 85 with non-small cell lung cancer. In DNA, the CDR3 is TGCGCCAGCAGCCAAGACCTCCTTGAGGGGAACCCCTATCAGCCCCAGCATTTT. Translation: CASSQDLLEGNPYQPQHF.